The 26 T cell receptor beta chains listed next were all sequenced from one sample in a study of synovial regulatory T cells in juvenile arthritis. Profiled with immunoSEQ multiplex PCR; TCRdb holds only in-frame clones, not every one. Its table records some 9,200 clones. Sequenced sample: Treg cells from blood. Subset indicated: remaining (HLA-DR-negative) circulating blood Treg cells. The receptors originated from a donor aged 2-29 years with juvenile idiopathic arthritis.

The V gene is TRBV18, the J gene TRBJ1-2. The length of the CDR3 is 15 residues. No DNA has been recorded. CDR1 and CDR2 (germline): KGHSH, LQKENI. CDR3 protein: CASSPPGSPYYGYTF.

The rearrangement uses TRBV10-3 and TRBJ2-1; TCRdb picks TRBD2, but there is no DNA to check that call. This CDR3 is built from 12 residues. No DNA has been recorded. In germline, CDR1 is ENHRY, CDR2 SYGVKD. CDR3 region: CATNSGAVEQFF.

This chain connects TRBV20-1 to TRBJ1-1. There are 10 residues in the CDR3. Only the protein is on record. Germline loops: CDR1 DFQATT, CDR2 SNEGSKA (reference sequence). The CDR3 loop reads CSAREGGAFF.

The chain couples TRBV5-1 to TRBJ2-7; TCRdb names TRBD1, which stays unverified in the absence of DNA. The CDR3 consists of 14 residues. There is no recorded DNA. Germline CDR1 SGHRS, CDR2 YFSETQ. The CDR3 is CASSQRTDSYEQYF.

V usage is TRBV11-3 and J usage is TRBJ2-5; there is no DNA to check the TCRdb D call of TRBD1. Germline V gene sequence: CDR1 SGHNT, CDR2 YENEEA. CDR3 length: 15 residues. The record lacks a DNA sequence. CDR3 sequence: CASSLGLRVQETQYF. Filled out from reference TRBV11-3 and TRBJ2-5, the complete variable domain reads EAGVVQSPRYKIIEKKQPVAFWCNPISGHNTLYWYLQNLGQGPELLIRYENEEAVDDSQLPKDRFSAERLKGVDSTLKIQPAELGDSAVYLCASSLGLRVQETQYFGPGTRLLVL.

This chain connects TRBV6-9 to TRBJ1-2; the TCRdb D gene call, TRBD1, has no DNA to confirm it. The CDR3 has 14 residues. The DNA sequence is not available. CDR1 and CDR2 from the germline V gene are MNHGY and SVAAGI. Here the CDR3 reads CASSYLGQGRDYTF.

The gene calls are TRBV15 and TRBJ2-7. Germline V lookup: CDR1 LNHNV, CDR2 YYDKDF (reference sequence). CDR3 length: 12 residues. There is no recorded DNA. The CDR3 sequence: CATSTRIGEQYF.

J is TRBJ2-4 and V is TRBV19; the D call from TCRdb, TRBD1, cannot be confirmed without DNA. The germline V gene has CDR1 LNHDA and CDR2 SQIVND (reference sequence). This CDR3 is built from 15 residues. The coding DNA is unavailable. The CDR3 region is CASASGEWAKNIQYF.

The chain carries TRBV28 and TRBJ1-1; as DNA is missing, the TRBD1 call by TCRdb cannot be tested. This CDR3 is 16 amino acids long. Only the protein is on record. Germline V CDR1 and CDR2: MDHEN, SYDVKM. This chain's CDR3 is CASSFMYTRRNTEAFF.

The chain has TRBV7-3 and TRBJ2-2; lacking DNA, the TRBD2 call made by TCRdb goes unchecked. CDR1 is SGHTA and CDR2 is FQGTGA in the germline V gene. The CDR3 sequence is 17 residues long. No DNA is given. CDR3 sequence: CASSSARPGGGTGELFF. Supplemented by reference TRBV7-3 and TRBJ2-2, the full variable domain reads GAGVSQTPSNKVTEKGKYVELRCDPISGHTALYWYRQSLGQGPEFLIYFQGTGAADDSGLPNDRFFAVRPEGSVSTLKIQRTERGDSAVYLCASSSARPGGGTGELFFGEGSRLTVL.

The genes are TRBV28 and TRBJ2-1; TCRdb selects TRBD2, and the lack of DNA leaves this call unchecked. CDR1 and CDR2 from the germline V gene are MDHEN and SYDVKM. The CDR3 has 15 residues. The coding DNA is unavailable. This CDR3 is CASSLPGGSYNEQFF.

V and J are TRBV19 and TRBJ1-2; lacking DNA, the TRBD1 call made by TCRdb goes unchecked. Per the germline V gene, CDR1 is LNHDA and CDR2 is SQIVND (reference sequence). This CDR3 comprises 15 residues. No DNA is recorded. CDR3 amino acids: CASSIAQGGDYGYTF.

The V gene is TRBV6-5, the J gene TRBJ1-2; TCRdb's D gene call, TRBD1, goes unchecked for lack of DNA. Germline values: CDR1 MNHEY, CDR2 SVGAGI. The CDR3 loop spans 16 amino acids. DNA is not on record. This chain's CDR3 is CASSFGQGAAGEPYTF.

The chain carries TRBV7-8 and TRBJ2-6; as DNA is missing, the TRBD2 call by TCRdb cannot be tested. The CDR3 consists of 15 residues. The protein alone is recorded here. Germline V gene data show CDR1 as SGHVS and CDR2 as FQNEAQ. The CDR3 loop is CVGESPGSGANVLTF.

The chain couples TRBV28 to TRBJ1-2; as DNA is missing, the TRBD1 call by TCRdb cannot be tested. CDR3 size: 14 residues. The record lacks a DNA sequence. Germline CDR1 MDHEN, CDR2 SYDVKM. The CDR3 protein is CASQTAPDRAGYTF.

This chain connects TRBV7-4 to TRBJ2-3; lacking DNA, the TRBD2 call made by TCRdb goes unchecked. CDR3 length equals 16 residues. No DNA was logged. Per the germline V gene, CDR1 is SGHVT and CDR2 is SQSDAQ. CDR3 loop: CASSLYVLYPTRTQYF.

The V call is TRBV4-1, the J call TRBJ2-1. This CDR3 contains 12 residues. Nucleotide data are not available. Germline loops: CDR1 MGHRA, CDR2 YSYEKL. The CDR3: CASSQEYNEQFF.

This chain joins TRBV7-8 and TRBJ2-7; with no DNA, the TCRdb D assignment of TRBD1 cannot be verified. There are 15 residues in the CDR3. The nucleotide record is missing. Germline CDR1 is SGHVS and CDR2 is FQNEAQ. CDR3 amino acids: CASSSGQGNSYEQYF.

This chain joins TRBV18 and TRBJ1-4; with no DNA, the TCRdb D assignment of TRBD1 cannot be verified. The CDR3 runs to 17 residues. The DNA is not on file. Per germline, CDR1 KGHSH and CDR2 LQKENI. The CDR3 loop is CASSPSGQVFRVEKLFF.

The chain combines TRBV7-9 with TRBJ2-1; the D gene TCRdb calls, TRBD2, cannot be checked with no DNA. Germline CDR1 reads SEHNR; CDR2 reads FQNEAQ (reference sequence). The CDR3 contains 12 residues. The entry carries no DNA sequence. CDR3 residues: CASLTGGNEQFF.

This rearrangement joins TRBV19 to TRBJ2-3; the TRBD1 assignment by TCRdb is unverifiable without DNA. Germline CDR1 reads LNHDA; CDR2 reads SQIVND (reference sequence). This CDR3 is built from 13 residues. The DNA is unrecorded. The CDR3: CASRDSSTDTQYF.

The V and J genes are TRBV29-1 and TRBJ2-5. The CDR3 runs 13 residues. No DNA is recorded. Germline loops: CDR1 SQVTM, CDR2 ANQGSEA. CDR3 loop: CSVKGIYQETQYF.

The chain carries TRBV7-8 and TRBJ2-3; TCRdb lists TRBD2, though no DNA is available to test this call. Germline V lookup: CDR1 SGHVS, CDR2 FQNEAQ. This CDR3 has 15 amino acids. The DNA sequence is not available. The CDR3 is CASSLSGGATDTQYF.

CDR3 residues: CASSLTGAFYEQYF. The chain combines TRBV5-1 with TRBJ2-7; the D call from TCRdb, TRBD1, cannot be confirmed without DNA. The CDR3 covers 14 residues. DNA is not on record. CDR1 is SGHRS and CDR2 is YFSETQ in the germline V gene.

The chain carries TRBV11-3 and TRBJ2-3; TCRdb returns TRBD1, unconfirmable since there is no DNA. From germline, CDR1 is SGHNT and CDR2 YENEEA. The CDR3 has 13 residues. The protein alone is recorded here. The CDR3 protein is CASSRQSTDTQYF.

The V and J genes are TRBV18 and TRBJ1-5; TCRdb selects TRBD1, and the lack of DNA leaves this call unchecked. The V gene's germline CDR1 is KGHSH and CDR2 LQKENI. There are 13 residues in the CDR3. No DNA is given. CDR3 in amino acids: CASSPYREQPQHF.